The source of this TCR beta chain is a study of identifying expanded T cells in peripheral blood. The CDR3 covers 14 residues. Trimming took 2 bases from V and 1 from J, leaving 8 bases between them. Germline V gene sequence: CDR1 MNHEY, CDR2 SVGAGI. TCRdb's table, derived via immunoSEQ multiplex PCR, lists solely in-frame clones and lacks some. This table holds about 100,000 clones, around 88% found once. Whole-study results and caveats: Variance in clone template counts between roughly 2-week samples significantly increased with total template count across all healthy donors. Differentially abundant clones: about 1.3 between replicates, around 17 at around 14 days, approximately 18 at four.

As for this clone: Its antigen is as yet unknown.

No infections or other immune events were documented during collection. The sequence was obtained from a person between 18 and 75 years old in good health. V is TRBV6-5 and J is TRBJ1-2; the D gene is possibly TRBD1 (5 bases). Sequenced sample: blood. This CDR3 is CASSYARDNYGYTF. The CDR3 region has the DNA TGTGCCAGCAGTTACGCCAGGGATAACTATGGCTACACCTTC.